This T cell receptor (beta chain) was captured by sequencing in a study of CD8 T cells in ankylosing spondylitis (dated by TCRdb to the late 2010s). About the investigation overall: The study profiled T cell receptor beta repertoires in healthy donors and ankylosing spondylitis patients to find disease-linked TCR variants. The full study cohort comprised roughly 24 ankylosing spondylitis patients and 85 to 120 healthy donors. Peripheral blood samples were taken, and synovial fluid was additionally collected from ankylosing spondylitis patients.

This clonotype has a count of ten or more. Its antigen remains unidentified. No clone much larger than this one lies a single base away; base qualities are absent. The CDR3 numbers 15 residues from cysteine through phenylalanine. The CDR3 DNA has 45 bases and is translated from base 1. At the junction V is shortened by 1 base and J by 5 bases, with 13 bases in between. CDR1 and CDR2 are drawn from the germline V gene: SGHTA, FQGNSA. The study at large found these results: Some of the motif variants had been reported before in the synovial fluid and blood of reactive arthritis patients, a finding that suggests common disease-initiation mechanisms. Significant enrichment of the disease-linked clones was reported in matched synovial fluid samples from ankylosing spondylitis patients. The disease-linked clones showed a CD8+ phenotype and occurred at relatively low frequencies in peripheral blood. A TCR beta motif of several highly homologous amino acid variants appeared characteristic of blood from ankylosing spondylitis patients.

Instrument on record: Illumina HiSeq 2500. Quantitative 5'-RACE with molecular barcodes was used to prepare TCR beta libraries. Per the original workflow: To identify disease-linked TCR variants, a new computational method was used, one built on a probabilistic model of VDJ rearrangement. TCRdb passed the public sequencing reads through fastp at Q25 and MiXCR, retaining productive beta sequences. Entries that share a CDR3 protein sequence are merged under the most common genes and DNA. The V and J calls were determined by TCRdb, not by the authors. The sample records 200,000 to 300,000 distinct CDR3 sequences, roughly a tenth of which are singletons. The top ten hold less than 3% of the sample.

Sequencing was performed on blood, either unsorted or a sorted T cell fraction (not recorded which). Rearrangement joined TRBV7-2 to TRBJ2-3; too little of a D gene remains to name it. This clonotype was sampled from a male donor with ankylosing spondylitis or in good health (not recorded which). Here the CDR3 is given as CASSLVGPVGDTQYF. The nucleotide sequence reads TGTGCCAGCAGCTTAGTGGGCCCTGTTGGAGATACGCAGTATTTT. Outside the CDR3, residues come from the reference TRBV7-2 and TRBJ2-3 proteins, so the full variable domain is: GAGVSQSPSNKVTEKGKDVELRCDPISGHTALYWYRQSLGQGLEFLIYFQGNSAPDKSGLPSDRFSAERTGGSVSTLTIQRTQQEDSAVYLCASSLVGPVGDTQYFGPGTRLTVL.